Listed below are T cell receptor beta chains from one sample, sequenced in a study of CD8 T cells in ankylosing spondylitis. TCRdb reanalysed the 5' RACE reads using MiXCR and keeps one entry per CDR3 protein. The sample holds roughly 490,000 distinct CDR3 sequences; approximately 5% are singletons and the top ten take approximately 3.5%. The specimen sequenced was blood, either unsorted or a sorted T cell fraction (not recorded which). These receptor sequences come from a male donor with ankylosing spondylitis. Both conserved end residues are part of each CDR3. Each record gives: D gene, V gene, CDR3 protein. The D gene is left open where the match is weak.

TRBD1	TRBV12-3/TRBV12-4	CASTRQGSWNTEAFF
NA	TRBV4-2	CASSSRWGESSYNEQFF
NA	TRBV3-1	CASSRWAGNYGYTF
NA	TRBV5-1	CASSLTVPNTEAFF
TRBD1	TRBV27	CASSSNRDRGQETQYF
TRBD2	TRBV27	CASSKLAGVEYEQYF
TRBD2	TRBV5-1	CASSSLAGVVNEQFF
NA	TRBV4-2	CASSQDSVRRGDEQFF
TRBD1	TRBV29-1	CSVDRQGARYGYTF
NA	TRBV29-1	CSVEDGRSGGEKLFF
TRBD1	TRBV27	CASSLSGQGGGYTF
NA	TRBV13	CASSRKATMRYGYTF
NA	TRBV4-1	CASSHPNAGELFF
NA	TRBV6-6	CASSPLVSSEQYF
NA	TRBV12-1	CASSPGPEIGQPQHF
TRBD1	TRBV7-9	CASSLVHTGGSSNQPQHF
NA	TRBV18	CASSLEQVSATEAFF
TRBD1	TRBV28	CASSLDRVHGYTF
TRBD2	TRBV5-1	CASSTRTSGNTGELFF
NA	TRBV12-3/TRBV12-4	CASSLWRGETQYF
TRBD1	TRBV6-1	CATKQGTEAFF
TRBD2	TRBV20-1	CSAREAGRSETQYF
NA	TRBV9	CASSVTVGPTEAFF
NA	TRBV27	CASTAIGTGQPQHF
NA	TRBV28	CASSQYPTGRAQHF
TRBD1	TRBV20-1	CSAITYRGENYGYTF
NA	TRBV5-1	CASSLYQGTGANVLTF
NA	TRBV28	CASSFSGATYEQYF
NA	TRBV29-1	CSVPRDEVNYGYTF